This TCR beta chain was recorded in a study of beta chain features in type 1 diabetes. The wider study: Cell yields, gender and age were comparable in patients and healthy donors.

On this clone itself: Its antigen is unidentified.

Study-wide findings and caveats: All four CD4+ subsets of Type 1 diabetes patients contained TCRB CDR3s that were moderately but significantly shorter.

Every bit of the isolated RNA underwent reverse transcription, so sequencing read expressed TCRB transcripts. Measured with immunoSEQ multiplex PCR; TCRdb has only the in-frame clones, and not every one. The table shows tens of thousands of clones, with roughly 30% occurring only once. Germline V lookup: CDR1 SGHRS, CDR2 YFSETQ. After removal of 0 bases from V and 1 base from J, the junction contained 3 bases not matched to a gene. This CDR3 spans 16 amino acids. Central memory, naive, regulatory and stem cell-like memory CD4+ cells were sorted by CD45RO/CCR7/CD25/CD127/CD95/CD27. This TCR derives from a woman in her late teens or twenties in good health. The chain has TRBV5-1 and TRBJ2-3, with 9 positions matching TRBD2. Sequencing used stem cell memory CD4+ T cells from blood. The CDR3 region is CASSLARLAGTDTQYF. The CDR3 coding sequence is TGCGCCAGCAGCTTGGCCAGACTAGCGGGCACAGATACGCAGTATTTT.